This T cell receptor (beta chain) was sequenced during a study of control samples from healthy donors and cancer patients. The CDR3 contains 14 residues. Trimming took off 6 bases at V and 3 bases at J, with 14 bases between the two ends. Germline loops: CDR1 LNHDA, CDR2 SQIVND (reference sequence). Generated by immunoSEQ multiplex PCR, the TCRdb table keeps only in-frame clones and is missing some. The repertoire holds 140,000 or so clones, with just under 95% as singletons. The sequence was obtained from a man aged 55 to 70 with colorectal cancer. Sequenced: PBMCs. V usage is TRBV19 and J usage is TRBJ1-1, with D tentatively TRBD1 (5 bases). CDR3 nucleotides: TGTGCCAGTAGCCCCCCGGGGGGTCACACTGAAGCTTTCTTT. This encodes CASSPPGGHTEAFF.